This T cell receptor beta chain was found in a study of OX40 agonist ivuxolimab in advanced cancers. The study in broad terms: Ivuxolimab was an agonistic, fully human IgG2 monoclonal antibody directed against OX40 (CD134), a costimulatory receptor. Intravenous ivuxolimab was administered to patients every 2 weeks at six dose levels: 0.01, 0.1, 0.3, 1.5, 3 and 10 mg/kg. Three dose-escalation patients achieved partial responses, one with hepatocellular carcinoma and two with cutaneous melanoma. Patients were allowed to have had prior anti-PD-1, anti-PD-L1 or anti-CTLA-4 therapy, and 40% of the dose-escalation patients had previously received checkpoint inhibitors. The dose-escalation cohort was around 83% male with a mean age of approximately 60 years, ranging from roughly 20 to 80. The paper reports the monotherapy dose-escalation portion (N = 52 patients) of the phase I ivuxolimab trial. Of the roughly 51 dose-escalation patients, hepatocellular carcinoma was present in approximately 20, melanoma in roughly 15, renal cell carcinoma in 9 and head and neck cancer in 9. The point of sequencing TCRbeta in the periphery was to test whether ivuxolimab changed TCR sequence diversity and drove clonal T-cell expansion. Paper-wide results and their limitations: After ivuxolimab, more expanded clones were found on average in CD8+ T cells than in CD4+ T cells. Low levels of normalized T-cell clonal expansion were also seen in some nonresponding patients. Antigen specificity was not determined for the clonally expanded peripheral T cells. Partial responders in the 0.1-3.0 mg/kg groups had among the lowest normalized peripheral clonal expansion, especially among CD8+ T cells. At doses of 0.1 to 3.0 mg/kg, clonal expansion of both CD4+ and CD8+ blood T cells was observed from baseline to week 6.

To sequence the TCRbeta CDR3 region, genomic DNA was isolated from the sorted cells. The immunoSEQ Assay was used to sequence the TCRbeta CDR3 regions. Imported from immuneACCESS, the table was reduced by TCRdb to in-frame sequences with V and J called. These copies leave out some clones; in studies compared against another copy, an unresolved V gene accounts for under half, and the cause of the remainder is not known. This sample holds about 44,000 clones; 80% were observed only once. The leading ten clones occupy more than 9% of the sample. The CDR3, from cysteine to phenylalanine, totals 16 residues. The retained sequence is limited to the CDR3, 48 bases, with the frame set at the first base. V is cut back by 5 bases and J by 4 bases, with 10 bases in the junction unmatched. CDR1 and CDR2, looked up from the germline V gene (reference sequence), are MNHEY and SMNVEV. Patients with a history of autoimmune disease or receiving systemic immunosuppression were excluded from the trial. Peripheral blood for TCR sequencing was collected from all dose cohorts at baseline, on cycle 4 day 1, and on cycle 7 day 1. The samples were taken from a phase I, first-in-human, multicenter, open-label dose-escalation trial of ivuxolimab. Adults with locally advanced or metastatic melanoma, renal cell, hepatocellular, or head and neck squamous cell carcinoma were enrolled in the trial. CD4+ and CD8+ T cells were sorted separately from peripheral blood before TCR sequencing.

Regarding this clone: Its antigen specificity is not known. Base qualities are not provided; no much larger clone lies one nucleotide away.

The rearranged segments are TRBV27 and TRBJ2-7; 11 central bases correspond to TRBD2. This receptor was taken from an adult with an advanced solid tumor such as melanoma, head and neck, liver or kidney cancer. Specimen: CD4+ or CD8+ T cells sorted from blood, collected in a trial of the OX40 agonist ivuxolimab. The DNA reads TGTGCCAGCAGTATAGCTAGCGGGAGGAGGGTTTACGAGCAGTACTTC. This encodes CASSIASGRRVYEQYF.